One and the same sample provided the 14 T cell receptor beta chains below, sequenced in a study of identical twins. TCRdb reprocessed the 5' RACE reads with MiXCR, giving one entry per CDR3 protein. The table lists around 470,000 distinct CDR3 sequences, approximately 15% of them singletons. Separately, the same data were catalogued under a study of yellow fever vaccine responses in identical twins.

The sequenced material came from CD4+ T cells sorted from blood. The receptors were sampled from a woman in her late teens or twenties in good health.

V gene TRBV5-1 combines with J gene TRBJ2-2; D perhaps matches TRBD2 (6 bases). This CDR3 is 14 amino acids long. Germline V lookup: CDR1 SGHRS, CDR2 YFSETQ. With 4 bases removed from V and 3 bases from J, the gap between germline ends came to 10 bases. The CDR3 nucleotides read TGCGCCAGCAGCCCAAGGGAGGACACCGGGGAGCTGTTTTTT. It codes for CASSPREDTGELFF. The whole variable domain, filled in from reference TRBV5-1 and TRBJ2-2, reads KAGVTQTPRYLIKTRGQQVTLSCSPISGHRSVSWYQQTPGQGLQFLFEYFSETQRNKGNFPGRFSGRQFSNSRSEMNVSTLELGDSALYLCASSPREDTGELFFGEGSRLTVL.

The chain is built from TRBV18 and TRBJ1-6; the D is unclear. With 2 bases removed from V and 9 bases from J, the gap between germline ends came to 14 bases. This CDR3 comprises 15 residues. Germline V gene sequence: CDR1 KGHSH, CDR2 LQKENI. The DNA for the CDR3 is TGTGCCAGCTCACCAAGGGTTGCGACTTTTTCACCCCTCCACTTT. Amino acids: CASSPRVATFSPLHF.

This clonotype was counted ten times or more. The chain combines TRBV5-1 with TRBJ2-7; D call uncertain. The CDR3 runs to 14 residues. Germline V CDR1 and CDR2: SGHRS, YFSETQ. With 4 bases removed from V and 3 bases from J, the gap between germline ends came to 14 bases. CDR3 residues: CASSVDVRYYEQYF. The CDR3, as DNA: TGCGCCAGCAGCGTAGATGTCAGATACTACGAGCAGTACTTC.

Ten or more counts support this clonotype. The chain employs TRBV7-2 and TRBJ1-2; no definite D call. Germline CDR1 is SGHTA and CDR2 is FQGNSA. V lost 5 bases to trimming and J lost 9 bases, with 10 bases between them. The CDR3 has 11 amino acids. CDR3 in amino acids: CASSLGRSYTF. DNA for the CDR3: TGTGCCAGCAGCCTCGGGAGGAGCTACACCTTC.

This clonotype occurred a few times. In nucleotides, the CDR3 is TGCGCCAGCAGCATAGCGGGAGGGCGCACAGATACGCAGTATTTT. Translated: CASSIAGGRTDTQYF. The chain couples TRBV5-1 to TRBJ2-3, with TRBD2 identical over 11 bases. CDR1 and CDR2 from the germline V gene are SGHRS and YFSETQ. Unmatched junction bases numbered 2, after V lost 4 bases and J lost 1 base. The CDR3 is 15 amino acids.

This clonotype was recorded a few times. J is TRBJ2-2 and V is TRBV12-3 or TRBV12-4; possible D gene TRBD2, 5 bases. The length of the CDR3 is 15 residues. V lost 2 bases, J lost 1 base, and 8 bases lay in between. The CDR3 protein is CASSLKGRNTGELFF. The CDR3 DNA is TGTGCCAGCAGTTTAAAAGGGAGGAACACCGGGGAGCTGTTTTTT.

The V gene is TRBV12-3 or TRBV12-4, the J gene TRBJ2-7; unclear D gene. V was clipped by 2 bases and J by 6 bases, with 8 bases between them. This CDR3 has 12 residues. The CDR3 nucleotides are TGTGCCAGCAGTTTATGGCCAGGCGAGCAGTACTTC. It codes for CASSLWPGEQYF.

This clonotype appeared a few times. V and J are TRBV20-1 and TRBJ1-1; TRBD1 might be the D (5 bases). The CDR3 is made up of 13 amino acids. In germline, CDR1 is DFQATT, CDR2 SNEGSKA (reference sequence). Deletions cut 3 bases from V and 4 bases from J, with 12 bases between. CDR3 loop: CSASGREATEAFF. CDR3 sequence (DNA): TGCAGTGCTAGTGGCAGGGAGGCCACTGAAGCTTTCTTT.

The chain recombines TRBV7-9 with TRBJ2-7; 8 bases map to TRBD1. V lost 0 bases, J lost 5 bases, and 9 bases stayed unmatched. The CDR3 is 16 amino acids. Germline loops: CDR1 SEHNR, CDR2 FQNEAQ (reference sequence). The CDR3 sequence: CASSLARDRIGHEQYF. DNA of the CDR3: TGTGCCAGCAGCTTAGCCCGGGACAGGATAGGGCACGAGCAGTACTTC.

V and J are TRBV30 and TRBJ1-5; D call uncertain. Germline loops: CDR1 GTSNPN, CDR2 SVGIG (reference sequence). The V gene lost 3 bases and the J gene lost 4 bases, with 13 bases spanning the gap. The CDR3 consists of 14 residues. CDR3 sequence (DNA): TGTGCCTGGAGCGCCACGAGGGTGAATCAGCCCCAGCATTTT. Its protein product is CAWSATRVNQPQHF.

This chain connects TRBV10-3 to TRBJ2-7, with TRBD2 matching over 10 bases. This CDR3 region has 16 residues. V dropped 0 bases and J dropped 1; count of bases not matched to a gene: 3. Germline lookup yields CDR1 ENHRY and CDR2 SYGVKD. Here the CDR3 reads CAISESPSGGSYEQYF. DNA for the CDR3: TGTGCCATCAGTGAGTCCCCTAGCGGGGGTTCCTACGAGCAGTACTTC.

There are a few counts of this clonotype. V gene TRBV5-1 combines with J gene TRBJ1-1, with D possibly TRBD1 on 6 matching bases. Germline V lookup: CDR1 SGHRS, CDR2 YFSETQ. V was cut by 0 bases and J by 6 bases, with 12 bases left in between. The CDR3 loop spans 14 amino acids. CDR3 DNA sequence: TGCGCCAGCAGCTTGGATAGAGGGGGATCTGAAGCTTTCTTT. Amino acid sequence: CASSLDRGGSEAFF.

The chain carries TRBV3-1 and TRBJ2-1; 7 bases agree with TRBD1. This CDR3 region has 15 residues. CDR1 LGHDT and CDR2 YNNKEL come from the germline V gene (reference sequence). With 3 bases clipped from V and 4 bases from J, the junction kept 6 bases outside the gene matches. CDR3 DNA sequence: TGTGCCAGCAGCCAGACAGGGCGAAGTTACAATGAGCAGTTCTTC. Translating gives CASSQTGRSYNEQFF.

This clonotype was picked up a small number of times. This chain connects TRBV6-5 to TRBJ1-1; D is unclear. Trimming took off 2 bases at V and 4 bases at J, with 14 bases between the two ends. There are 15 residues in the CDR3. From germline, CDR1 is MNHEY and CDR2 SVGAGI. CDR3 loop: CASSYLGEGFTEAFF. Written as DNA, the CDR3 is TGTGCCAGCAGTTACCTTGGGGAGGGCTTCACTGAAGCTTTCTTT.